The next 18 T cell receptor beta chains were all read from a single sample in a study of control samples from healthy donors and cancer patients. Here immunoSEQ multiplex PCR was the method, and the copy in TCRdb shows in-frame clones only, minus some. Counted here are 95,000 to 130,000 clones, approximately 90% occurring once; the ten biggest clones make up about 2.1%. The sample was blood. Receptors originate from a woman aged 70 to 79 in good health.

This clone was detected only a few times. This chain connects TRBV5-6 to TRBJ1-1; D is unclear. Germline assignment: CDR1 SGHDT and CDR2 YYEEEE. The V and J ends lost 0 bases and 0 bases respectively, with 6 bases between them. CDR3 length: 14 amino acids. The CDR3 protein is CASSLEGMNTEAFF. Here the CDR3 DNA reads TGTGCCAGCAGCTTGGAAGGCATGAACACTGAAGCTTTCTTT.

This clone was recorded once. This sequence joins TRBV5-1 and TRBJ2-2; D possibly corresponds to TRBD1 (5 bases). V was trimmed by 3 bases and J by 1 base, leaving 7 bases between them. From germline, CDR1 is SGHRS and CDR2 YFSETQ. This CDR3 spans 14 amino acids. The CDR3 loop is CASSYTGNTGELFF. For the CDR3, the DNA is TGCGCCAGCAGCTATACAGGGAACACCGGGGAGCTGTTTTTT.

The V gene is TRBV7-9, the J gene TRBJ1-2; the D gene is possibly TRBD1 (5 bases). The CDR3 is 13 residues long. V lost 10 bases to trimming and J lost 2 bases, with 14 bases between them. The V gene's germline CDR1 is SEHNR and CDR2 FQNEAQ (reference sequence). CDR3 amino acids: CATMGGGNYGYTF. CDR3 sequence (DNA): TGTGCCACTATGGGGGGTGGAAACTATGGCTACACCTTC.

The rearrangement joins TRBV7-2 to TRBJ2-5, with 9 bases identical to TRBD1. Germline CDR1 and CDR2: SGHTA and FQGNSA. Trimming took 5 bases from V and 5 from J; bases not matched to a gene: 9. This CDR3 comprises 15 residues. CDR3: CASSLGTGNWETQYF. CDR3 DNA: TGTGCCAGCAGCCTCGGGACAGGGAATTGGGAGACCCAGTACTTC.

The chain recombines TRBV14 with TRBJ1-1, with unresolved D. Trimming removed 4 bases at V and 1 base at J, with 10 bases between. Germline V gene lookup returns CDR1 SGHDN and CDR2 FVKESK. The CDR3 loop spans 14 amino acids. The CDR3 nucleotides are TGTGCCAGCAGCCGCGGACTGCCGAACACTGAAGCTTTCTTT. This translates into CASSRGLPNTEAFF.

The chain recombines TRBV12-3 or TRBV12-4 with TRBJ1-1; D call uncertain. V was shortened by 8 bases and J by 5 bases, with 12 bases between the two germline ends. The CDR3 contains 12 residues. CDR3 bases: TGTGCCAGCGCCGACACTGGGACTGAAGCTTTCTTT. The encoded protein is CASADTGTEAFF.

The gene calls are TRBV3-1 (or the pseudogene TRBV3-2) and TRBJ2-3, with 11 bases fitting TRBD2. J was trimmed by 8 bases and V by 6 bases; bases with no gene match: 4. CDR1 and CDR2 from the germline V gene are LGHDT and YNNKEL (reference sequence). This CDR3 has 13 residues. CDR3 coding DNA: TGTGCCAGCAGTTACACTAGCGGGGGTACGCAGTATTTT. The encoded protein is CASSYTSGGTQYF.

The genes are TRBV5-4 and TRBJ1-1; possible D gene TRBD1, 6 bases. Germline V gives CDR1 SGHNT, CDR2 YYREEE (reference sequence). The V and J ends lost 4 bases and 6 bases respectively, with 10 bases between them. This CDR3 has 12 amino acids. In nucleotides, the CDR3 is TGTGCCAGCAGCCTGTACAGGGCTGAAGCTTTCTTT. This codes for CASSLYRAEAFF.

V gene TRBV27 combines with J gene TRBJ2-3; TRBD2 agrees at 7 bases. Germline values: CDR1 MNHEY, CDR2 SMNVEV (reference sequence). V lost 5 bases and J lost 1; bases outside the gene matches: 0. The CDR3 spans 13 residues. This CDR3 reads CASSSGGTDTQYF. CDR3 nucleotides: TGTGCCAGCAGTAGCGGGGGCACAGATACGCAGTATTTT.

The chain carries TRBV5-1 and TRBJ1-1; a weak D match, TRBD1 (5 bases). Germline V gene lookup returns CDR1 SGHRS and CDR2 YFSETQ. Trimming removed 0 bases at V and 6 bases at J, with 9 bases between. This CDR3 spans 13 amino acids. The CDR3 loop reads CASSLARESEAFF. DNA of the CDR3: TGCGCCAGCAGCTTGGCCAGGGAGTCTGAAGCTTTCTTT.

This chain uses TRBV19 with TRBJ2-5; 9 bases align to TRBD2. V lost 4 bases, J lost 9 bases, and 3 bases stayed unmatched. Germline CDR1 reads LNHDA; CDR2 reads SQIVND (reference sequence). This CDR3 has 12 residues. CDR3 sequence (DNA): TGTGCCAGTAGTAGCGGGGGGGTGGCCCAGTACTTC. Translated: CASSSGGVAQYF.

This clone showed up just once. The junction departs from germline at one end; a sequencing error may be responsible. The chain links TRBV2 to TRBJ1-6, with unresolved D. The CDR3 covers 14 residues. CDR1 is SNHLY, CDR2 FYNNEI, per germline. The CDR3 is CASSEASDNSPLHF. CDR3 sequence (DNA): TGTGCCAGCAGTGAGGCCTCCGATAATTCACCCCTCCACTTT.

The chain links TRBV9 to TRBJ2-1; TRBD2 aligns across 8 bases. In germline, CDR1 is SGDLS, CDR2 YYNGEE. The CDR3 has 14 residues. With 4 bases clipped from V and 8 bases from J, the junction kept 8 bases outside the gene matches. The CDR3 sequence is CASSSGTSFHEQFF. CDR3 sequence (DNA): TGTGCCAGCAGCTCCGGGACTAGTTTCCATGAGCAGTTCTTC.

This chain links TRBV18 with TRBJ1-4; D is uncertain. Per germline, CDR1 KGHSH and CDR2 LQKENI. The CDR3 sequence is 16 residues long. V gave up 3 bases and J gave up 6 bases, with 17 bases separating them. The CDR3 DNA sequence: TGTGCCAGCTCACCTCGAATCGGGGTATCTGATGAAAAACTGTTTTTT. It codes for CASSPRIGVSDEKLFF.

This clone was detected a few times. The chain joins TRBV14 to TRBJ2-5, with 10 nucleotides matching TRBD2. The V gene's germline CDR1 is SGHDN and CDR2 FVKESK. V lost 4 bases and J lost 5; bases outside the gene matches: 10. The CDR3 is 16 amino acids. CDR3: CASSRWSGGVRETQYF. The DNA for the CDR3 is TGTGCCAGCAGCCGCTGGAGCGGGGGGGTCAGGGAGACCCAGTACTTC.

This clone was counted only a few times. This rearrangement joins TRBV5-1 to TRBJ1-1; D is unresolved. The CDR3 totals 15 residues. With 5 bases removed from V and 1 base from J, the gap between germline ends came to 15 bases. The V gene's germline CDR1 is SGHRS and CDR2 YFSETQ. CDR3 in DNA: TGCGCCAGCAGGTGGGGTGCTCGGGGGAACACTGAAGCTTTCTTT. This translates into CASRWGARGNTEAFF. Supplemented by reference TRBV5-1 and TRBJ1-1, the full variable domain reads KAGVTQTPRYLIKTRGQQVTLSCSPISGHRSVSWYQQTPGQGLQFLFEYFSETQRNKGNFPGRFSGRQFSNSRSEMNVSTLELGDSALYLCASRWGARGNTEAFFGQGTRLTVV.

The chain couples TRBV20-1 to TRBJ1-6, with a weak D call TRBD1 (6 bases). The CDR3 contains 14 residues. Per germline, CDR1 DFQATT and CDR2 SNEGSKA (reference sequence). Trimming removed 3 bases at V and 4 bases at J, with 10 bases between. CDR3 amino acids: CSASVGQYNSPLHF. In DNA form, the CDR3 reads TGCAGTGCTAGTGTGGGACAATATAATTCACCCCTCCACTTT.

This chain connects TRBV27 to TRBJ2-3; D unresolved. The CDR3 totals 13 residues. CDR1 is MNHEY, CDR2 SMNVEV, per germline (reference sequence). Trimming took off 2 bases at V and 2 bases at J, with 5 bases between the two ends. The CDR3 loop reads CASSLPHTDTQYF. DNA for the CDR3: TGTGCCAGCAGTTTACCCCACACAGATACGCAGTATTTT.